This T cell receptor beta chain comes out of a study of shared clonotypes between healthy human individuals. The investigators split CD4+ cells into a CD45RA+ naive subset and a CD45RA-negative memory subset. The data were produced by immunoSEQ multiplex PCR, yet TCRdb's version contains in-frame clones alone and is incomplete. The data show approximately 500,000 clones, 90% to 96% seen once. V shed 2 bases and J 5 bases; nucleotides not matched to a gene: 11. The CDR3 consists of 17 residues. Germline lookup yields CDR1 LNHDA and CDR2 SQIVND (reference sequence). The sequence derives from a woman aged 30 to 39 in good health. The rearrangement uses TRBV19 and TRBJ1-1; 10 positions match TRBD1. The source material was naive CD4+ T cells sorted from blood. Subset of the sample: CD45RA+ positively selected. The CDR3 DNA is TGTGCCAGTAGTATATACGGGACAGGGGCGAGGGATACTGAAGCTTTCTTT. Protein sequence: CASSIYGTGARDTEAFF.